This record concerns one T cell receptor beta chain sequence. The data are from a study of control samples from healthy donors and cancer patients. The method was immunoSEQ multiplex PCR; TCRdb's version includes in-frame clones alone and lacks a portion of them. The repertoire consists of around 150,000 clones, with just over 95% occurring once and the leading ten covering under 1.2%. From germline, CDR1 is MGHDK and CDR2 SYGVNS. This CDR3 has 14 amino acids. The V gene end was trimmed by 7 bases and the J gene end by 8 bases; junction bases not matched to a gene: 12. Material for sequencing was blood. The genes are TRBV25-1 and TRBJ1-1, with TRBD1 identical over 8 bases. The sequence was obtained from a young woman in good health. The CDR3 region has the DNA TGTGCCAGCACGACCGGACAGGGTGGGTGGGAAGCTTTCTTT. It yields the protein CASTTGQGGWEAFF.